A single sample is the source of the 5 T cell receptor beta chains below, sequenced in a study of T cells in Graves' hyperthyroidism and ophthalmopathy. TCR beta CDR3 regions were amplified from RNA. Using the HTBI primer set, a first-round RT-PCR was run on the TCR CDR3. One entry per CDR3 protein, called by TCRdb with MiXCR from the multiplex PCR reads. This table holds just under 750,000 distinct CDR3 sequences, about a third found once. The sequencing sample was made of blood. These receptors came from a woman aged 40 to 50 with Graves' hyperthyroidism.

This chain's CDR3 is CASSQTLIRPGLKAQYF. The DNA of the CDR3 is TGCGCCAGCAGCCAAACGCTAATCCGGCCGGGGCTTAAGGCCCAGTACTTC. The rearrangement uses TRBV4-1 and TRBJ2-5; possibly TRBD1 or TRBD2 for D (5 bases each). Per germline, CDR1 MGHRA and CDR2 YSYEKL. V shed 2 bases and J shed 9 bases, with 25 bases lying between them. This CDR3 has 17 amino acids.

The V gene is TRBV12-3 or TRBV12-4, the J gene TRBJ1-5; 7 nucleotides agree with TRBD1. V was clipped by 7 bases and J by 5 bases; unmatched bases: 14. The CDR3 runs to 16 residues. The CDR3 loop reads CASTSTSGGVHQPQHF. The CDR3 DNA reads TGTGCCAGCACCTCCACTTCAGGGGGAGTACATCAGCCCCAGCATTTT.

This clonotype has just a few counts. The chain has TRBV5-8 and TRBJ2-2; no reliable D call. The CDR3 contains 14 residues. Per the germline V gene, CDR1 is SGHTS and CDR2 is YDEGEE. V was pared by 4 bases and J by 4 bases, with 11 bases between. CDR3 region: CASSAAGSTGELFF. In DNA, the CDR3 is TGTGCCAGCAGCGCGGCAGGATCCACCGGGGAGCTGTTTTTT.

The table lists this clonotype with a few counts. V gene TRBV6-1 combines with J gene TRBJ2-5; D remains unclear. This CDR3 is built from 16 residues. CDR1 and CDR2 (germline): MNHNS, SASEGT. Trimming pared 6 bases from V and 3 bases from J, leaving 20 bases between. The CDR3 DNA sequence: TGTGCCAGCAGCCTCGAGATCGGGCGTGTCGAAGAGACCCAGTACTTC. Its translation: CASSLEIGRVEETQYF.

This clonotype came up a few times. CDR3 protein: CASSYGQEAFF. As DNA, the CDR3 is TGTGCCAGCAGTTACGGTCAGGAAGCTTTCTTT. The chain links TRBV6-2 or TRBV6-3 to TRBJ1-1, with D uncertain. CDR1 MNHEY and CDR2 SVGEGT come from the germline V gene. V gave up 2 bases and J gave up 8 bases, with 6 bases separating them. The CDR3 extends over 11 amino acids.